The 14 T cell receptor beta chains reported below all come from one sample, sequenced in a study of tumor and adjacent non-tumor tissue in lung cancer. No cell sorting was done before RNA was extracted from the tissue. The library came from three nested PCR rounds adapted from ARM-PCR protocols. Using its own MiXCR run on the multiplex PCR reads, TCRdb lists one record per CDR3 protein. The data hold some 100,000 distinct CDR3 sequences, with around 80% observed a single time. The material sequenced was lung tumor tissue. The source of these receptors is a woman aged 55-75 years with non-small cell lung cancer.

This clonotype showed up many times. The genes are TRBV6-1 and TRBJ2-1, with D possibly matching TRBD1 (7 bases). From germline, CDR1 is MNHNS and CDR2 SASEGT. Deletions cut 6 bases from V and 3 bases from J, with 15 bases between. The CDR3 contains 15 residues. In DNA, the CDR3 is TGTGCCAGCAGCCTCACAGGGGACTTCTACAATGAGCAGTTCTTC. This codes for CASSLTGDFYNEQFF.

With regard to this clonotype: At one boundary the junction diverges from the germline segment, which might be a read error. The rearrangement uses TRBV29-1 and TRBJ2-3; no definite D call. From germline, CDR1 is SQVTM and CDR2 ANQGSEA. This CDR3 region has 14 residues. CDR3 coding DNA: TGCAGCGTTCGGAGCTCCATTCCTATGGATACGCAGTACTTT. The encoded protein is CSVRSSIPMDTQYF.

In the case of this clonotype: A read error may produce the germline difference seen at one junction end. The J gene is TRBJ1-2, the V gene TRBV28; 7 nucleotides line up with TRBD1. The germline V gene encodes CDR1 MDHEN and CDR2 SYDVKM. This CDR3 has 14 amino acids. The CDR3 region is CASRNRGPKGGYIF. The CDR3 nucleotides are TGTGCCAGCCGAAACAGGGGACCTAAGGGTGGCTACATCTTC.

With respect to this clonotype: With a much larger clone just one base away, this may be a read error. The CDR3 region has the DNA TGTGCCAGCAGACCCGGGACAGGGTATAATTCACTCCTCCACTTT. Residues: CASRPGTGYNSLLHF. The chain employs TRBV5-4 and TRBJ1-6, with 9 bases that match TRBD1. CDR1 and CDR2 from the germline V gene are SGHNT and YYREEE (reference sequence). The CDR3 is 15 amino acids.

This clonotype was seen just once. Since no conserved phenylalanine or tryptophan closes the CDR3, a read error is the likely cause. J is TRBJ2-7 and V is TRBV29-1, with D perhaps matching TRBD1 or TRBD2 (6 bases each). This CDR3 has 15 residues. Germline CDR1 SQVTM, CDR2 ANQGSEA. For the CDR3, the DNA is TGCAGTGTTGGGGGGACACCCAGCTCAGTCTACGAGCAGTACTCC. Translation gives CSVGGTPSSVYEQYS.

As to this clonotype: It may be a read error: a sequence one base away is much more abundant. The CDR3 DNA follows: TGTGCCAACAGTGGGACAGGGGCGGTTAGGAACACTGAAGCTTTCTTT. Translating gives CANSGTGAVRNTEAFF. The V gene is TRBV6-1, the J gene TRBJ1-1; 10 bases are a match to TRBD1. CDR1 and CDR2 from the germline V gene are MNHNS and SASEGT. This CDR3 comprises 16 residues.

On this clonotype: A much larger clone lies one base from this, so it may be a read error. The chain has TRBV28 and TRBJ1-5; D not certain. V was clipped by 6 bases and J by 5 bases, with 8 bases between them. The CDR3 totals 12 residues. CDR1 is MDHEN, CDR2 SYDVKM, per germline. The CDR3 nucleotides are TGTGCCAGCAGGATGCAGGATCAGCCCCAGCATTTT. Protein: CASRMQDQPQHF.

The V and J genes are TRBV11-2 and TRBJ1-3, with D unresolved. Germline CDR1 and CDR2: SGHAT and FQNNGV. Trimming removed 3 bases at V and 3 bases at J, with 18 bases between. The CDR3 has 17 amino acids. The CDR3 DNA reads as TGTGCCAGCAGCTTCCGAGTGACGGCAGTCTTTGGAAACACCATATATTTT. The encoded protein is CASSFRVTAVFGNTIYF.

With regard to this clonotype: A read error is likely, as this CDR3 ends without the conserved phenylalanine or tryptophan. This sequence joins TRBV6-6 and TRBJ1-2, with D uncertain. The CDR3 is 13 residues long. Germline V gives CDR1 MNHNY, CDR2 SVGAGI (reference sequence). The CDR3, as DNA: TGTACCAGCAGCCCTGCGGGAGCCTATGGCTACACCTAC. Translation: CTSSPAGAYGYTY.

A word on this clonotype: This may be a read error: a much more frequent sequence differs by one nucleotide. The V gene is TRBV7-9, the J gene TRBJ1-2; 7 bases align to TRBD1. CDR1 and CDR2 (germline): SEHNR, FQNEAQ (reference sequence). This CDR3 contains 17 residues. The V segment lost 1 base and the J segment 3 bases; nucleotides outside the gene matches: 11. CDR3 bases: TGTGCCAGCAGCTTAGGGTGTACAGGGGAGGAGGACTATGGCTACACCTTC. This translates into CASSLGCTGEEDYGYTF.

Regarding this clonotype: An end of the junction does not agree with germline; a read error may underlie this. This chain links TRBV28 with TRBJ2-2; 9 nucleotides line up with TRBD1. This CDR3 region has 14 residues. CDR1 and CDR2 (germline): MDHEN, SYDVKM. In nucleotides, the CDR3 is TGTGTCAGCAAGGGACAGGGCAACACCGGGGAGCTGTTTTTT. Translation gives CVSKGQGNTGELFF.

In this sample, this clonotype turned up many times. The V gene is TRBV6-2 or TRBV6-3, the J gene TRBJ1-2, with D perhaps matching TRBD1 (5 bases). V was cut by 6 bases and J by 8 bases, with 19 bases left in between. CDR3 length equals 14 residues. Looked up from germline, CDR1 is MNHEY and CDR2 is SVGEGT. The CDR3, as DNA: TGTGCCAGCAGCCCCCAGGAGGGGTGGAGGGGCTACACCTTC. Protein product: CASSPQEGWRGYTF.

Note on this clonotype: A much bigger clone sits one base away, suggesting this may be a read error. CDR3 region: CASSSRVGTSGLNARYF. The CDR3 DNA reads TGTGCCAGCAGCTCGCGGGTGGGGACTAGCGGGTTGAACGCGCGGTATTTT. The genes are TRBV7-2 and TRBJ2-3; 12 bases map to TRBD2. V gave up 4 bases and J gave up 14 bases; unmatched junction bases: 19. The CDR3 length is 17 residues. Germline CDR1 reads SGHTA; CDR2 reads FQGNSA.

This clonotype occurred many times. This chain uses TRBV11-1 with TRBJ2-2, with no clear D. Germline V gene data show CDR1 as SGHAT and CDR2 as FQDESV (reference sequence). CDR3 length: 16 amino acids. V lost 0 bases, J lost 0 bases, and 8 bases lay in between. For the CDR3, the DNA is TGTGCCAGCAGCTTAGCCGTATACGCGAACACCGGGGAGCTGTTTTTT. Residues: CASSLAVYANTGELFF. Drawing the rest from reference TRBV11-1 and TRBJ2-2, the complete variable domain is EAEVAQSPRYKITEKSQAVAFWCDPISGHATLYWYRQILGQGPELLVQFQDESVVDDSQLPKDRFSAERLKGVDSTLKIQPAELGDSAMYLCASSLAVYANTGELFFGEGSRLTVL.